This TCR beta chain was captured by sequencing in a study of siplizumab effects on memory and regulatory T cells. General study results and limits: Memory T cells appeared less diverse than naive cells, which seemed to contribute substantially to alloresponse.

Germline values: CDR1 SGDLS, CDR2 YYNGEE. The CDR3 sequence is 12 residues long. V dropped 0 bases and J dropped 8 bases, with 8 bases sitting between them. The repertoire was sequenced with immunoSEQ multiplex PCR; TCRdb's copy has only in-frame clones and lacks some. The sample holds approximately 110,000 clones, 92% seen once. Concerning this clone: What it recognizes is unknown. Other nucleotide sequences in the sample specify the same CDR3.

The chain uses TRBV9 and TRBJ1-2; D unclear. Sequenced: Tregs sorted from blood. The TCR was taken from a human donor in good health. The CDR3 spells CASSVAGYGYTF. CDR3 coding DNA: TGTGCCAGCAGCGTAGCCGGGTACGGCTACACCTTC. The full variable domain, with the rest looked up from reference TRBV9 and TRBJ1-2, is DSGVTQTPKHLITATGQRVTLRCSPRSGDLSVYWYQQSLDQGLQFLIQYYNGEERAKGNILERFSAQQFPDLHSELNLSSLELGDSALYFCASSVAGYGYTFGSGTRLTVV.